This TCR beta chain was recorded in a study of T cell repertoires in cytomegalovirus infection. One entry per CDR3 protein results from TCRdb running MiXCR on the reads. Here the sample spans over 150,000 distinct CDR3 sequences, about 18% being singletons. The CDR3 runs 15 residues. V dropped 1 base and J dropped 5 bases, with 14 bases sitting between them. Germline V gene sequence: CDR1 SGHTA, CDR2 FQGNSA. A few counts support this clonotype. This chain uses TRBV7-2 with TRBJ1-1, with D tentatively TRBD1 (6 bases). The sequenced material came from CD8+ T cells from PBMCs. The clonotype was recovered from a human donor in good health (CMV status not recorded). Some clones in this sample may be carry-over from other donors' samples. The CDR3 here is CASSLVPGAETEAFF. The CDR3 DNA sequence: TGTGCCAGCAGCTTAGTCCCAGGGGCGGAAACTGAAGCTTTCTTT.